This is a list of T cell receptor beta chains from one sample in a study of cytomegalovirus exposure and HLA in healthy donors. Repertoires were generated with immunoSEQ multiplex PCR, while TCRdb's copy carries only in-frame clones and drops some. The data hold under 200,000 clones, with around three quarters observed a single time. The material sequenced was PBMCs. These receptors originate from a woman aged 45 to 65 in good health and CMV-seronegative. CDR3s include the opening cysteine and the closing phenylalanine or tryptophan. Fields, in order: J gene, V gene, D gene, CDR3 length, clone size, CDR3 protein, CDR3 DNA. D genes are given only for firm matches. Size is stated for part of the rows, as once, few or many counts, or as a class when the clone is expanded.

J gene: TRBJ2-1
V gene: TRBV7-3
D gene: TRBD2
CDR3 length: 15
clone size: .
CDR3 protein: CASSLNGLDYNEQFF
CDR3 DNA: TGTGCCAGCAGCTTAAATGGACTAGACTACAATGAGCAGTTCTTC

J gene: TRBJ1-4
V gene: TRBV6-5
D gene: .
CDR3 length: 14
clone size: .
CDR3 protein: CASSYYTGTEKLFF
CDR3 DNA: TGTGCCAGCAGTTACTATACAGGGACCGAAAAACTGTTTTTT

J gene: TRBJ2-6
V gene: TRBV6-1
D gene: TRBD1
CDR3 length: 19
clone size: .
CDR3 protein: CASSELWGTGGTGANVLTF
CDR3 DNA: TGTGCCAGCAGTGAACTGTGGGGAACAGGGGGAACTGGGGCCAACGTCCTGACTTTC

J gene: TRBJ1-5
V gene: TRBV2
D gene: .
CDR3 length: 14
clone size: .
CDR3 protein: CASSRVRDNQPQHF
CDR3 DNA: TGTGCCAGCAGTCGTGTCCGGGACAATCAGCCCCAGCATTTT

J gene: TRBJ2-1
V gene: TRBV5-1
D gene: .
CDR3 length: 12
clone size: .
CDR3 protein: CASSFNRNEQFF
CDR3 DNA: TGCGCCAGCAGCTTTAACCGGAATGAGCAGTTCTTC

J gene: TRBJ2-7
V gene: TRBV28
D gene: .
CDR3 length: 14
clone size: .
CDR3 protein: CASSILQGRYEQYF
CDR3 DNA: TGTGCCAGCAGTATCCTACAGGGTCGGTACGAGCAGTACTTC

J gene: TRBJ2-1
V gene: TRBV10-3
D gene: TRBD2
CDR3 length: 16
clone size: .
CDR3 protein: CAISDSLAGGRNEQFF
CDR3 DNA: TGTGCCATCAGTGACTCCCTAGCGGGGGGGCGAAATGAGCAGTTCTTC

J gene: TRBJ1-5
V gene: TRBV5-1
D gene: .
CDR3 length: 16
clone size: once
CDR3 protein: CASSLGPGAGNQPQHF
CDR3 DNA: TGCGCCAGCAGCTTGGGGCCAGGGGCCGGCAATCAGCCCCAGCATTTT

J gene: TRBJ2-3
V gene: TRBV28
D gene: TRBD1
CDR3 length: 13
clone size: .
CDR3 protein: CASKTGLTDTQYF
CDR3 DNA: TGTGCCAGCAAGACAGGGTTGACAGATACGCAGTATTTT

J gene: TRBJ2-7
V gene: TRBV11-3
D gene: .
CDR3 length: 15
clone size: .
CDR3 protein: CASSPGLGAPYEQYF
CDR3 DNA: TGTGCCAGCAGCCCCGGCTTAGGGGCTCCCTACGAGCAGTACTTC

J gene: TRBJ1-1
V gene: TRBV19
D gene: .
CDR3 length: 14
clone size: .
CDR3 protein: CATSGGGGGTEAFF
CDR3 DNA: TGTGCCACCTCCGGGGGGGGAGGAGGCACTGAAGCTTTCTTT

J gene: TRBJ1-5
V gene: TRBV7-8
D gene: .
CDR3 length: 15
clone size: .
CDR3 protein: CASSLVRGTNQPQHF
CDR3 DNA: TGTGCCAGCAGCTTAGTCAGGGGAACAAATCAGCCCCAGCATTTT

J gene: TRBJ2-2
V gene: TRBV11-3
D gene: .
CDR3 length: 14
clone size: .
CDR3 protein: CASAPGQGAGELFF
CDR3 DNA: TGTGCCAGCGCCCCCGGCCAGGGCGCCGGGGAGCTGTTTTTT

J gene: TRBJ2-2
V gene: TRBV7-3
D gene: TRBD1
CDR3 length: 17
clone size: .
CDR3 protein: CASSSGTGGVGTGELFF
CDR3 DNA: TGTGCCAGCAGCTCCGGGACAGGAGGCGTGGGGACCGGGGAGCTGTTTTTT

J gene: TRBJ1-1
V gene: TRBV19
D gene: .
CDR3 length: 13
clone size: .
CDR3 protein: CASSGARGTEAFF
CDR3 DNA: TGTGCCAGTAGCGGAGCGCGGGGCACTGAAGCTTTCTTT

J gene: TRBJ1-5
V gene: TRBV7-9
D gene: TRBD1
CDR3 length: 15
clone size: .
CDR3 protein: CASSKGQGLNQPQHF
CDR3 DNA: TGTGCCAGCAGCAAAGGACAGGGACTCAATCAGCCCCAGCATTTT

J gene: TRBJ2-7
V gene: TRBV6-5
D gene: .
CDR3 length: 15
clone size: .
CDR3 protein: CASSYSGGRSYEQYF
CDR3 DNA: TGTGCCAGCAGTTACTCGGGAGGACGGAGCTACGAGCAGTACTTC

J gene: TRBJ1-5
V gene: TRBV9
D gene: .
CDR3 length: 14
clone size: .
CDR3 protein: CASSVSGGNQPQHF
CDR3 DNA: TGTGCCAGCAGCGTCAGCGGGGGAAATCAGCCCCAGCATTTT

J gene: TRBJ1-3
V gene: TRBV29-1
D gene: .
CDR3 length: 16
clone size: .
CDR3 protein: CSVEDFKGGSGNTIYF
CDR3 DNA: TGCAGCGTTGAAGATTTCAAAGGGGGCTCTGGAAACACCATATATTTT

J gene: TRBJ2-5
V gene: TRBV2
D gene: TRBD2
CDR3 length: 16
clone size: .
CDR3 protein: CASSESSSGRLETQYF
CDR3 DNA: TGTGCCAGCAGTGAAAGTTCTAGCGGGAGATTAGAGACCCAGTACTTC

J gene: TRBJ2-5
V gene: TRBV19
D gene: .
CDR3 length: 11
clone size: .
CDR3 protein: CASSMRETQYF
CDR3 DNA: TGTGCCAGTAGTATGAGGGAGACCCAGTACTTC

J gene: TRBJ2-2
V gene: TRBV6-6
D gene: .
CDR3 length: 15
clone size: .
CDR3 protein: CASRPGWSNTGELFF
CDR3 DNA: TGTGCCAGCAGACCAGGGTGGTCGAACACCGGGGAGCTGTTTTTT

J gene: TRBJ2-1
V gene: TRBV28
D gene: .
CDR3 length: 15
clone size: .
CDR3 protein: CASNPLGRSYNEQFF
CDR3 DNA: TGTGCCAGCAACCCCCTGGGGAGAAGCTACAATGAGCAGTTCTTC

J gene: TRBJ2-1
V gene: TRBV19
D gene: .
CDR3 length: 14
clone size: .
CDR3 protein: CASSAYASYNEQFF
CDR3 DNA: TGTGCCAGTAGTGCGTACGCGTCGTACAATGAGCAGTTCTTC

J gene: TRBJ2-7
V gene: TRBV4-2
D gene: .
CDR3 length: 16
clone size: .
CDR3 protein: CASSLGGAKSSYEQYF
CDR3 DNA: TGTGCCAGCAGCCTCGGGGGAGCTAAAAGCTCCTACGAGCAGTACTTC

J gene: TRBJ2-2
V gene: TRBV14
D gene: .
CDR3 length: 15
clone size: .
CDR3 protein: CASSQAQTNTGELFF
CDR3 DNA: TGTGCCAGCAGCCAAGCACAGACGAACACCGGGGAGCTGTTTTTT